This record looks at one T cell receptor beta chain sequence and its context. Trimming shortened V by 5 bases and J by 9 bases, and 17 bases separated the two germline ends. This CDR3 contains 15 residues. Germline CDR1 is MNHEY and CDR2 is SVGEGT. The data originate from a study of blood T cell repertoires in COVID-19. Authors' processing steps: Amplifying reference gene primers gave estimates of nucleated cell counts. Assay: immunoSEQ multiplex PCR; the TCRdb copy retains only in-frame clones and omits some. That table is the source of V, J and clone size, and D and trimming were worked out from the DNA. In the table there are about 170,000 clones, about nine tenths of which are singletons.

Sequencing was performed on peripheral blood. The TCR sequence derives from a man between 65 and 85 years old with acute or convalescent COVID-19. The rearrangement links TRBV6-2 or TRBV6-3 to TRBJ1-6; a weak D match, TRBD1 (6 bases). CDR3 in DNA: TGTGCCAGCAGTCACACAGGGTTTTCTGCTTCACCCCTCCACTTT. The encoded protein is CASSHTGFSASPLHF.